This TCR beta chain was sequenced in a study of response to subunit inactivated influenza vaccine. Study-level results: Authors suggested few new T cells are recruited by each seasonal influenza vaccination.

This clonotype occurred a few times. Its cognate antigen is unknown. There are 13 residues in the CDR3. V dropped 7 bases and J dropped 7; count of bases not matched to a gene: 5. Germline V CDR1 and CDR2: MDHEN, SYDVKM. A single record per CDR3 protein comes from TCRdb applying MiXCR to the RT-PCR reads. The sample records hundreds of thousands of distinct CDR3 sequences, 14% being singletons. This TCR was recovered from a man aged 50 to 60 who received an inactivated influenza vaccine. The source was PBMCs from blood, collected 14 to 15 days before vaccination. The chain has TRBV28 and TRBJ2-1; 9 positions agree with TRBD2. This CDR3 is CASNSGSRNEQFF. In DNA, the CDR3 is TGTGCCAGCAATAGCGGGAGTAGGAATGAGCAGTTCTTC.